What follows are 17 T cell receptor beta chains derived from one specimen sequenced in a study of blood T cell repertoires in COVID-19. Generated by immunoSEQ multiplex PCR, the TCRdb table keeps only in-frame clones and is missing some. The table has around 380,000 clones, about four fifths seen once. The material sequenced was peripheral blood. The receptors here all came from a human donor with acute or convalescent COVID-19. The donor label of this sample is uncertain.

This chain uses TRBV10-1 with TRBJ1-1, with TRBD1 matching 8 bases. From germline, CDR1 is WNHNN and CDR2 SYGVQD (reference sequence). Trimming cost V 9 bases and J 4 bases; bases outside gene matches: 4. The CDR3 runs to 12 residues. CDR3 in amino acids: CARQGACTEAFF. CDR3 DNA: TGCGCCAGGCAGGGGGCTTGCACTGAAGCTTTCTTT.

CDR3 DNA sequence: TGTGCCAGTAGTATAGGGGCGAGCTACGAGCAGTACTTC. It codes for CASSIGASYEQYF. The V call is TRBV19, the J call TRBJ2-7; D gene unclear. V was pared by 1 base and J by 3 bases, with 7 bases between. The CDR3 sequence is 13 residues long. Germline loops: CDR1 LNHDA, CDR2 SQIVND (reference sequence).

The chain is built from TRBV6-4 and TRBJ2-1; possibly TRBD1 for D (7 bases). V was clipped by 5 bases and J by 5 bases, with 22 bases between them. Per the germline V gene, CDR1 is MRHNA and CDR2 is SNTAGT. This CDR3 is built from 17 residues. CDR3 protein: CASSPQGGAIGDNEQFF. In nucleotides, the CDR3 is TGTGCCAGCAGTCCCCAGGGGGGCGCAATCGGCGACAATGAGCAGTTCTTC.

This chain connects TRBV2 to TRBJ1-3; a weak D match, TRBD1 (6 bases). This CDR3 is 15 amino acids long. From germline, CDR1 is SNHLY and CDR2 FYNNEI. V lost 6 bases to trimming and J lost 7 bases, with 19 bases between them. CDR3 bases: TGTGCCAGCAGCGCCGGACAGCCTGACAGGAACACCATATATTTT. The encoded protein is CASSAGQPDRNTIYF.

This clone has more than one count but fewer than ten. CDR3 nucleotide sequence: TGCGCCAGCAGCCAGGGCGTCGGGAGGATTGGAGATGAGCAGTTCTTC. It translates to CASSQGVGRIGDEQFF. This rearrangement joins TRBV4-1 to TRBJ2-1; 7 positions agree with TRBD2. There are 16 residues in the CDR3. Germline lookup yields CDR1 MGHRA and CDR2 YSYEKL. V gave up 3 bases and J gave up 8 bases; unmatched junction bases: 13.

The genes are TRBV28 and TRBJ1-3, with D unclear. CDR3 length equals 17 residues. Trimming took off 3 bases at V and 0 bases at J, with 15 bases between the two ends. Germline CDR1 MDHEN, CDR2 SYDVKM. Here the CDR3 reads CASSFLSWSSSGNTIYF. CDR3 sequence (DNA): TGTGCCAGCAGTTTTCTGAGTTGGTCTAGCTCTGGAAACACCATATATTTT.

The chain is built from TRBV28 and TRBJ1-2; D perhaps matches TRBD1 (5 bases). The CDR3 spans 13 residues. Germline CDR1 is MDHEN and CDR2 is SYDVKM. V shed 5 bases and J shed 10 bases, with 17 bases lying between them. CDR3 in amino acids: CASSNRKTGPYTF. In DNA, the CDR3 is TGTGCCAGCAGTAACCGGAAAACAGGCCCCTACACCTTC.

V gene TRBV7-2 combines with J gene TRBJ1-1; no definite D call. The CDR3 is 14 residues long. V shed 2 bases and J shed 2 bases, with 9 bases lying between them. Germline loops: CDR1 SGHTA, CDR2 FQGNSA. DNA of the CDR3: TGTGCCAGCAGCTTACTACTGTTAAACACTGAAGCTTTCTTT. Translating it yields CASSLLLLNTEAFF.

The gene calls are TRBV9 and TRBJ2-2; TRBD1 matches 8 bases. Per germline, CDR1 SGDLS and CDR2 YYNGEE. This CDR3 is 18 amino acids long. J lost 2 bases, V lost 4 bases, and 13 bases had no gene match. The CDR3 nucleotides read TGTGCCAGCAGCTCTGCGGACAGGGACTTCTTAAACACCGGGGAGCTGTTTTTT. Its translation is CASSSADRDFLNTGELFF.

The V gene is TRBV3-1 (or the pseudogene TRBV3-2), the J gene TRBJ2-1; 9 positions match TRBD1. The CDR3 length is 14 residues. With V trimmed by 4 bases and J by 7 bases, 5 bases remained unmatched. Germline CDR1 LGHDT, CDR2 YNNKEL (reference sequence). The CDR3 DNA is TGTGCCAGCAGCCCCCGGGACAGGGAGAATGAGCAGTTCTTC. It translates to CASSPRDRENEQFF.

J is TRBJ2-1 and V is TRBV7-9; 8 bases map to TRBD2. Germline CDR1 is SEHNR and CDR2 is FQNEAQ (reference sequence). V gave up 5 bases and J gave up 10 bases; unmatched junction bases: 7. CDR3 length equals 13 residues. CDR3 region: CASSTGTRGEQFF. CDR3 in DNA: TGTGCCAGCAGCACCGGGACTAGGGGGGAGCAGTTCTTC.

The chain couples TRBV27 to TRBJ2-1, with D possibly TRBD1 on 5 matching bases. The V end lost 0 bases, the J end lost 2 bases, and 17 bases lay between the germline ends. The germline CDR1 and CDR2 sequences are MNHEY and SMNVEV (reference sequence). CDR3 length: 18 residues. Written as DNA, the CDR3 is TGTGCCAGCAGTTTATCTCTACCCCAGGGTAGGGCCTACAATGAGCAGTTCTTC. It encodes CASSLSLPQGRAYNEQFF.

This rearrangement joins TRBV6-5 to TRBJ1-6, with 8 nucleotides matching TRBD1. Germline V lookup: CDR1 MNHEY, CDR2 SVGAGI. CDR3 size: 15 residues. In DNA, the CDR3 is TGTGCAGCTAGTACCGGGACAGGCTATAATTCACCCCTCCACTTT. It translates to CAASTGTGYNSPLHF.

The J gene is TRBJ1-1, the V gene TRBV4-2; D gene ambiguous. CDR1 LGHNA and CDR2 YNFKEQ come from the germline V gene. The CDR3 loop spans 17 amino acids. V lost 0 bases and J lost 0, with 14 bases in between. CDR3 sequence reads: CASSQDFFTAMNTEAFF. CDR3 DNA: TGTGCCAGCAGCCAAGATTTTTTTACAGCTATGAACACTGAAGCTTTCTTT.

The chain recombines TRBV11-2 with TRBJ2-7, with 9 nucleotides matching TRBD2. The CDR3 is 18 residues long. The trim removed 2 bases at V and 5 bases at J, leaving 16 bases unmatched. The germline V gene has CDR1 SGHAT and CDR2 FQNNGV. The CDR3 DNA reads TGTGCCAGCAGCTTACGGTCTAGCGGGATTTCGGCAGTTCACGAGCAGTACTTC. It encodes CASSLRSSGISAVHEQYF.

The rearrangement uses TRBV7-2 and TRBJ2-3, with 9 bases aligning to TRBD2. The CDR3 has 18 residues. The germline V gene encodes CDR1 SGHTA and CDR2 FQGNSA. The V and J ends lost 1 base and 5 bases, in that order; junction bases with no gene match: 13. CDR3 protein: CASSLGLLAGGDKDTQYF. The CDR3 DNA follows: TGTGCCAGCAGCTTAGGTCTACTAGCGGGTGGTGATAAAGATACGCAGTATTTT.

V is TRBV29-1 and J is TRBJ1-1; no firm D call. Trimming pared 5 bases from V and 1 base from J, leaving 5 bases between. CDR3 length equals 11 residues. Germline CDR1 and CDR2: SQVTM and ANQGSEA. The CDR3 DNA reads TGCAGCGTTTTCAGGAACACTGAAGCTTTCTTT. It yields the protein CSVFRNTEAFF.